The 28 T cell receptor beta chains below were found in one sample sequenced in a study of shared clonotypes between healthy human individuals. Libraries were prepared by immunoSEQ multiplex PCR; TCRdb keeps only in-frame clonotypes and omits some of them. The table includes about 770,000 clones, over 55% detected once. The sample was memory CD4+ T cells sorted from blood. The subset is: CD45RA-negative fraction. The receptors were gathered from a woman younger than 45 in good health.

This clone was counted ten times or more. The chain carries TRBV30 and TRBJ2-7; a weak D match, TRBD1 (8 bases). Trimming took 4 bases from V and 8 from J, leaving 18 bases between them. The length of the CDR3 is 13 residues. CDR1 and CDR2 from the germline V gene are GTSNPN and SVGIG (reference sequence). The CDR3 loop reads CAWNPGGGGKQYF. CDR3 in DNA: TGTGCCTGGAATCCAGGGGGCGGGGGTAAGCAGTACTTC.

CDR3: CASSYSPSSTYEQYF. Written as DNA, the CDR3 is TGTGCCAGCAGTTACTCGCCTAGCAGCACCTACGAGCAGTACTTC. The rearrangement joins TRBV6-6 to TRBJ2-7, with D perhaps TRBD2 (5 bases). Germline lookup yields CDR1 MNHNY and CDR2 SVGAGI (reference sequence). V lost 0 bases to trimming and J lost 2 bases, with 11 bases between them. This CDR3 is 15 amino acids long.

V usage is TRBV11-2 and J usage is TRBJ1-2; tentative D call: TRBD1 (5 bases). Trimming took 1 base from V and 2 from J, leaving 11 bases between them. This CDR3 has 15 amino acids. Looked up from germline, CDR1 is SGHAT and CDR2 is FQNNGV. The CDR3 DNA sequence: TGTGCCAGCAGCTTAGCGGTGACAGAAAACTATGGCTACACCTTC. Protein: CASSLAVTENYGYTF.

The V gene is TRBV9, the J gene TRBJ2-2; D is perhaps TRBD1 or TRBD2 (5 bases each). CDR1 SGDLS and CDR2 YYNGEE come from the germline V gene. V was clipped by 0 bases and J by 6 bases, with 12 bases between them. CDR3 length equals 15 residues. CDR3 DNA sequence: TGTGCCAGCAGCGTAGCCGCCAGGGAGTCCGGGGAGCTGTTTTTT. As protein: CASSVAARESGELFF.

Concerning this clone itself: One junction end disagrees with the germline gene, perhaps due to a read error. V gene TRBV6-5 combines with J gene TRBJ1-5; D is undetermined. This CDR3 contains 16 residues. Germline values: CDR1 MNHEY, CDR2 SVGAGI. For the CDR3, the DNA is TGTGCCAGCAGCTACTCTGCGGGGAATAGCAATCAGCCCCAGCATTTT. This sequence encodes CASSYSAGNSNQPQHF.

This chain connects TRBV21-1 to TRBJ1-5; no DNA check was done on the table's D call, TRBD1. TRBV21-1 is reported as a pseudogene. The CDR3 consists of 18 residues. CDR3 sequence (DNA): TGTGCCAGCAGGACCGACAGGGACTCCCCTATTTCGGATCAGCCCCAGCATTTT. This translates into CASRTDRDSPISDQPQHF.

This clone was counted between two and nine times. V usage is TRBV4-1 and J usage is TRBJ2-1; D is unresolved. V lost 1 base to trimming and J lost 7 bases, with 14 bases between them. The CDR3 totals 15 residues. Germline V CDR1 and CDR2: MGHRA, YSYEKL. The CDR3 region has the DNA TGCGCCAGCAGCCAAGGGTGGACGAGTGTAAATGAGCAGTTCTTC. Its translation: CASSQGWTSVNEQFF.

The chain recombines TRBV5-1 with TRBJ2-6; D remains ambiguous. CDR3 size: 13 residues. V gave up 7 bases and J gave up 0 bases, with 5 bases separating them. Germline assignment: CDR1 SGHRS and CDR2 YFSETQ. The CDR3 reads CASHNSGANVLTF. The CDR3 DNA sequence: TGCGCCAGCCATAACTCTGGGGCCAACGTCCTGACTTTC.

V is TRBV6-1 and J is TRBJ2-7; the D gene is possibly TRBD1 (6 bases). The ends were cut back, 6 bases at V and 3 bases at J, with 12 bases in the middle. The CDR3 covers 13 residues. Germline lookup yields CDR1 MNHNS and CDR2 SASEGT. This chain's CDR3 is CASRGQLNYEQYF. As DNA, the CDR3 is TGTGCCAGCAGAGGACAGCTGAACTACGAGCAGTACTTC.

The chain recombines TRBV19 with TRBJ1-2, with D tentatively TRBD1 (5 bases). There are 14 residues in the CDR3. V shed 7 bases and J shed 4 bases, with 16 bases lying between them. CDR1 is LNHDA, CDR2 SQIVND, per germline (reference sequence). CDR3 in DNA: TGTGCCAGTAAGGAGTCGGACATCTTCTATGGCTACACCTTC. Protein: CASKESDIFYGYTF.

This clone was picked up a small number of times. The J gene is TRBJ1-1, the V gene TRBV30; the D is unclear. CDR3 length: 13 amino acids. The ends were cut back, 6 bases at V and 1 base at J, with 12 bases in the middle. In germline, CDR1 is GTSNPN, CDR2 SVGIG (reference sequence). The CDR3 region has the DNA TGTGCCTGTCAAGCTCCACAGAACACTGAAGCTTTCTTT. Its protein product is CACQAPQNTEAFF.

This sequence joins TRBV6-1 and TRBJ1-2; D possibly corresponds to TRBD1 (6 bases). Germline lookup yields CDR1 MNHNS and CDR2 SASEGT. V lost 2 bases and J 1 base, leaving 11 bases between the germline ends. The CDR3 is 15 amino acids. The CDR3 spells CASSERRGFNYGYTF. The CDR3 DNA follows: TGTGCCAGCAGTGAACGGAGGGGGTTTAACTATGGCTACACCTTC.

This sequence joins TRBV29-1 and TRBJ2-3, with unresolved D. Germline CDR1 reads SQVTM; CDR2 reads ANQGSEA. Trimming shortened V by 4 bases and J by 5 bases, and 16 bases separated the two germline ends. This CDR3 contains 14 residues. CDR3 nucleotide sequence: TGCAGCGTTGCTTTCGGCCAGCGAGGAGATACGCAGTATTTT. Translating gives CSVAFGQRGDTQYF.

J is TRBJ2-7 and V is TRBV28; the D is unclear. Trimming left V 5 bases short and J 3 bases short, with 17 bases between. The CDR3 has 15 amino acids. Germline assignment: CDR1 MDHEN and CDR2 SYDVKM. The CDR3 bases are TGTGCCAGCAGTGCGCCAGGCAGAACTTACTACGAGCAGTACTTC. It specifies CASSAPGRTYYEQYF.

The chain has TRBV2 and TRBJ1-5, with D maybe TRBD1 (5 bases). Per germline, CDR1 SNHLY and CDR2 FYNNEI. Trimming shortened V by 4 bases and J by 1 base, and 11 bases separated the two germline ends. The CDR3 sequence is 15 residues long. The CDR3 sequence: CASSGTRDSNQPQHF. In DNA, the CDR3 is TGTGCCAGCAGTGGGACCCGGGACAGCAATCAGCCCCAGCATTTT.

The chain joins TRBV5-1 to TRBJ1-2; 10 positions agree with TRBD1. Germline CDR1 reads SGHRS; CDR2 reads YFSETQ. The CDR3 length is 14 residues. V lost 4 bases and J lost 3; bases outside the gene matches: 3. DNA of the CDR3: TGCGCCAGCAGCGCCGGACAGGGGGACTATGGCTACACCTTC. It yields the protein CASSAGQGDYGYTF.

The rearrangement uses TRBV4-1 and TRBJ1-1; D unclear. Germline CDR1 and CDR2: MGHRA and YSYEKL. There are 15 residues in the CDR3. V was clipped by 0 bases and J by 0 bases, with 8 bases between them. CDR3 sequence reads: CASSQDHIMNTEAFF. The CDR3 DNA reads TGCGCCAGCAGCCAAGACCACATCATGAACACTGAAGCTTTCTTT.

In DNA form, the CDR3 reads TGTGCCAGCAGGCCGGGACAGAATAATGAAAAACTGTTTTTT. It codes for CASRPGQNNEKLFF. The J gene is TRBJ1-4, the V gene TRBV6-6; TRBD1 matches at 7 bases. The CDR3 runs to 14 residues. Losses at the gene ends were 6 bases for V and 4 bases for J; bases not matched to a gene: 5. Germline-derived CDR1 and CDR2 are MNHNY and SVGAGI (reference sequence).

This sequence joins TRBV27 and TRBJ2-2, with TRBD2 matching 9 bases. With V trimmed by 6 bases and J by 0 bases, 2 bases remained unmatched. The CDR3 loop spans 15 amino acids. Germline lookup yields CDR1 MNHEY and CDR2 SMNVEV (reference sequence). CDR3 residues: CASRSGGTNTGELFF. The CDR3, as DNA: TGTGCCAGCAGGAGCGGGGGGACGAACACCGGGGAGCTGTTTTTT.

The genes are TRBV9 and TRBJ2-2; perhaps TRBD1 as D (6 bases). Trimming cost V 7 bases and J 4 bases, with 17 bases left between them. The germline V gene has CDR1 SGDLS and CDR2 YYNGEE. The CDR3 is made up of 15 amino acids. The CDR3 bases are TGTGCCAGCGGGGGCCTCCCTACGGTCACCGGGGAGCTGTTTTTT. Translating it yields CASGGLPTVTGELFF.

The J gene is TRBJ1-2, the V gene TRBV18; D is perhaps TRBD1 (6 bases). V lost 3 bases to trimming and J lost 4 bases, with 12 bases between them. Germline V gene sequence: CDR1 KGHSH, CDR2 LQKENI. The CDR3 is made up of 14 amino acids. The CDR3 spells CASSPPDSLYGYTF. CDR3 DNA sequence: TGTGCCAGCTCACCTCCGGACAGTCTCTATGGCTACACCTTC.

With respect to this clone: The same CDR3 is also encoded by other DNA sequences in this sample. The chain is built from TRBV6-1 and TRBJ2-6; D remains unclear. The CDR3 consists of 15 residues. The germline gives CDR1 MNHNS, CDR2 SASEGT. V lost 1 base to trimming and J lost 1 base, with 5 bases between them. This CDR3 is CASSEGGSGANVLTF. CDR3 bases: TGTGCCAGCAGTGAAGGAGGTTCTGGGGCCAACGTCCTGACTTTC.

In this sample, this clone turned up many times. J is TRBJ1-5 and V is TRBV7-4; a weak D match, TRBD1 (6 bases). Trimming took off 7 bases at V and 0 bases at J, with 13 bases between the two ends. CDR1 and CDR2 (germline): SGHVT, SQSDAQ. This CDR3 comprises 15 residues. The DNA of the CDR3 is TGTGCCAGCAAAGGGGGGACCGGTAGCAATCAGCCCCAGCATTTT. This translates into CASKGGTGSNQPQHF. The whole variable domain, filled in from reference TRBV7-4 and TRBJ1-5, reads GAGVSQSPRYKVAKRGRDVALRCDSISGHVTLYWYRQTLGQGSEVLTYSQSDAQRDKSGRPSGRFSAERPERSVSTLKIQRTEQGDSAVYLCASKGGTGSNQPQHFGDGTRLSIL.

The chain has TRBV5-4 and TRBJ2-1; D may be TRBD1 (6 bases). The germline V gene encodes CDR1 SGHNT and CDR2 YYREEE (reference sequence). The V gene lost 4 bases and the J gene lost 9 bases, with 23 bases spanning the gap. The CDR3 extends over 16 amino acids. CDR3 nucleotide sequence: TGTGCCAGCAGCGGTACCGGGACATCATTCAAGGCTGAGCAGTTCTTC. It encodes CASSGTGTSFKAEQFF.

The chain joins TRBV11-2 to TRBJ2-5; possible D gene TRBD1, 6 bases. This CDR3 spans 14 amino acids. The ends were cut back, 5 bases at V and 2 bases at J, with 12 bases in the middle. Germline assignment: CDR1 SGHAT and CDR2 FQNNGV. This CDR3 reads CASSPGQHQETQYF. Written as DNA, the CDR3 is TGTGCCAGCAGCCCAGGACAGCATCAAGAGACCCAGTACTTC.

This chain connects TRBV2 to TRBJ2-6; D unclear. This CDR3 is 15 amino acids long. CDR1 and CDR2 (germline): SNHLY, FYNNEI. Trimming shortened V by 8 bases and J by 4 bases, and 15 bases separated the two germline ends. Written as DNA, the CDR3 is TGTGCCAGCTCGCGCGTGGGGTTCGGGGCCAACGTCCTGACTTTC. This encodes CASSRVGFGANVLTF.

The rearrangement joins TRBV2 to TRBJ2-5; D is perhaps TRBD1 or TRBD2 (5 bases each). Germline-derived CDR1 and CDR2 are SNHLY and FYNNEI. Trimming took 6 bases from V and 5 from J, leaving 10 bases between them. The CDR3 totals 12 residues. CDR3 sequence (DNA): TGTGCCAGCAGGGGACCGGTGGAGACCCAGTACTTC. It specifies CASRGPVETQYF.

The chain joins TRBV14 to TRBJ1-1, with D uncertain. Trimming shortened V by 5 bases and J by 0 bases, and 16 bases separated the two germline ends. The CDR3 covers 16 residues. Germline V lookup: CDR1 SGHDN, CDR2 FVKESK. CDR3: CASSSHLIRMNTEAFF. The CDR3 nucleotides are TGTGCCAGCAGCTCCCACCTTATCCGGATGAACACTGAAGCTTTCTTT.